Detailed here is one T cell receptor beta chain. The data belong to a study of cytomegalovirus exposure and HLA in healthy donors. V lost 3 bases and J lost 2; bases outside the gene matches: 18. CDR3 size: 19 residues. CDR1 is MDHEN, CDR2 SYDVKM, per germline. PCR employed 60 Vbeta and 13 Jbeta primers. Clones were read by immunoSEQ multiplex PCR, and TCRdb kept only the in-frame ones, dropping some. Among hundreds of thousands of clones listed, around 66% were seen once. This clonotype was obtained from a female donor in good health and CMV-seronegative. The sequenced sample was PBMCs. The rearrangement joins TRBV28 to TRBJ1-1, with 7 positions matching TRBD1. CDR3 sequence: CASSFIPPLDRVHNTEAFF. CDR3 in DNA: TGTGCCAGCAGTTTTATCCCCCCTCTTGACAGGGTACACAACACTGAAGCTTTCTTT.